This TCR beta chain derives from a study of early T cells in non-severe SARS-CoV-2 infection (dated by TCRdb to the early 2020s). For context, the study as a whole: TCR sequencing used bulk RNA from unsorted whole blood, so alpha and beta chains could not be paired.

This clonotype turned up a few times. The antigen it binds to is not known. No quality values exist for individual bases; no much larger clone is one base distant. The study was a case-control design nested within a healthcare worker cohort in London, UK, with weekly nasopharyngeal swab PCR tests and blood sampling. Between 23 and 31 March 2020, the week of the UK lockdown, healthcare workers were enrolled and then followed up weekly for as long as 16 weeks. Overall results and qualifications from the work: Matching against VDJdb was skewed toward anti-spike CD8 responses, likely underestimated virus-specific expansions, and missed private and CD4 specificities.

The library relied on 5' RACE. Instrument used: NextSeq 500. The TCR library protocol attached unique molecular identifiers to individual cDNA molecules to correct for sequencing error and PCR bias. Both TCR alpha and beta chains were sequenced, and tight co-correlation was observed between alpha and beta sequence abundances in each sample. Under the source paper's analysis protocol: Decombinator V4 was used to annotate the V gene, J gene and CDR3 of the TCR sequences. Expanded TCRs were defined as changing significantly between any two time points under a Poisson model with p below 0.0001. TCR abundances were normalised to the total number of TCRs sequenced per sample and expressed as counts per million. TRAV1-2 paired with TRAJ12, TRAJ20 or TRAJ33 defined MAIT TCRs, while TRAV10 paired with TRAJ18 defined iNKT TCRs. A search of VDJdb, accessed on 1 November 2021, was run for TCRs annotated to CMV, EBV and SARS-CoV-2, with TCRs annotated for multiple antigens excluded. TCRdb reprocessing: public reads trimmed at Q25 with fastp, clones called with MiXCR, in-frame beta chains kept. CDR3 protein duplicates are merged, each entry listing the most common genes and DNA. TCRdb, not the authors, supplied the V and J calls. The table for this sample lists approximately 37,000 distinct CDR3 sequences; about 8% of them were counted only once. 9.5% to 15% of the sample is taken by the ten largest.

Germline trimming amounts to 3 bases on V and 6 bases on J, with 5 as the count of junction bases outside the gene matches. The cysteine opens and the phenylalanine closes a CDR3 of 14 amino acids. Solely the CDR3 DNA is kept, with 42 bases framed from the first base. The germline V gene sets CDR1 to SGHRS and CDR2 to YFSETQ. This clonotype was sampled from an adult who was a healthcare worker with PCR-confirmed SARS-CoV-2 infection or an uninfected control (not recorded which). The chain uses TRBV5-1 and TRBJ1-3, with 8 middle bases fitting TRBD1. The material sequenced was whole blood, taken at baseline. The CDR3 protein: CASSYGQGPNTIYF. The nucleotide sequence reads TGCGCCAGCAGCTACGGACAGGGCCCAAACACCATATATTTT.